This entry lists 7 T cell receptor beta chains sequenced from one sample in a study of blood T cell repertoires in COVID-19. TCRdb keeps only in-frame clones here, not all; method: immunoSEQ multiplex PCR. The sample holds around 130,000 clones, around nine tenths seen once. Material: peripheral blood. Source of these receptors: a man in his 60s with active or convalescent COVID-19.

Concerning this clone itself: The germline gene is not matched at one end of the junction; a read error may be the cause. The CDR3 spells CASSLEQW. CDR3 nucleotide sequence: TGTGCCAGCAGCTTAGAACAGTGG. The rearrangement joins TRBV7-9 to TRBJ2-7, with no clear D. This CDR3 has 8 residues. CDR1 and CDR2 from the germline V gene are SEHNR and FQNEAQ (reference sequence).

The V gene is TRBV9, the J gene TRBJ1-1; D might be TRBD1 (6 bases). The germline V gene encodes CDR1 SGDLS and CDR2 YYNGEE. The CDR3 length is 14 residues. V was trimmed by 5 bases and J by 2 bases, leaving 13 bases between them. CDR3 sequence reads: CASRPGHRNTEAFF. The DNA for the CDR3 is TGTGCCAGCAGACCGGGACACAGAAACACTGAAGCTTTCTTT.

The chain carries TRBV6-6 and TRBJ2-2; 9 bases are a match to TRBD1. The CDR3 spans 15 residues. Looked up from germline, CDR1 is MNHNY and CDR2 is SVGAGI (reference sequence). The V gene end was trimmed by 7 bases and the J gene end by 13 bases; junction bases not matched to a gene: 16. The CDR3 nucleotides read TGTGCCAGCACGACCAGACAGGGGGAACTGGGGTGGCTGTTTTTT. Translation: CASTTRQGELGWLFF.

This clone was counted once. The J gene is TRBJ2-7, the V gene TRBV5-1, with TRBD1 identical over 9 bases. The trim removed 4 bases at V and 6 bases at J, leaving 14 bases unmatched. Germline V gene data show CDR1 as SGHRS and CDR2 as YFSETQ. The CDR3 is made up of 16 amino acids. The CDR3 loop reads CASSRGRPGQGSEQYF. Here the CDR3 DNA reads TGCGCCAGCAGCCGGGGGCGACCGGGACAGGGAAGCGAGCAGTACTTC. Using reference TRBV5-1 and TRBJ2-7 for the parts outside the CDR3, the full variable domain is KAGVTQTPRYLIKTRGQQVTLSCSPISGHRSVSWYQQTPGQGLQFLFEYFSETQRNKGNFPGRFSGRQFSNSRSEMNVSTLELGDSALYLCASSRGRPGQGSEQYFGPGTRLTVT.

This rearrangement joins TRBV20-1 to TRBJ1-1; no clear D gene. The V end was cut by 3 bases, the J end by 1 base, with 9 bases between. Germline V CDR1 and CDR2: DFQATT, SNEGSKA (reference sequence). The CDR3 has 13 amino acids. In nucleotides, the CDR3 is TGCAGTGCTAGTCGACATAGGAACACTGAAGCTTTCTTT. Its translation is CSASRHRNTEAFF.

The V call is TRBV2, the J call TRBJ2-2; 13 bases match TRBD2. This CDR3 comprises 15 residues. Germline V lookup: CDR1 SNHLY, CDR2 FYNNEI. After removal of 7 bases from V and 3 bases from J, the junction contained 2 bases not matched to a gene. The CDR3: CASKGTSGDTGELFF. In DNA form, the CDR3 reads TGTGCCAGCAAAGGGACTAGCGGGGACACCGGGGAGCTGTTTTTT.

The rearrangement links TRBV7-9 to TRBJ1-3; D ambiguous. Looked up from germline, CDR1 is SEHNR and CDR2 is FQNEAQ (reference sequence). The length of the CDR3 is 17 residues. The V gene lost 6 bases and the J gene lost 0 bases, with 18 bases spanning the gap. Here the CDR3 DNA reads TGTGCCAGCAGACTATCAAGCGGAGGCCGCTCTGGAAACACCATATATTTT. Its translation is CASRLSSGGRSGNTIYF.